This T cell receptor (beta chain) was recorded in a study of T cell responses to AZD1222 COVID-19 vaccine. V was clipped by 7 bases and J by 0 bases; unmatched bases: 8. This CDR3 has 15 amino acids. Germline V gene sequence: CDR1 LNHDA, CDR2 SQIVND (reference sequence). About this clone: As yet, its antigen is unknown.

Study results and caveats: Following two doses of AZD1222, Spike-specific TCR breadth and depth rose.

Profiling relied on immunoSEQ multiplex PCR, and the TCRdb table lists in-frame clones only, not all of them. The repertoire holds 95,000 to 100,000 clones, about 86% seen once, with 1.2% to 1.5% in the top ten. The receptor comes from an adult in good health. The material was peripheral blood, obtained on day 0 of AZD1222 vaccination. The chain recombines TRBV19 with TRBJ1-2, with 7 bases aligning to TRBD1. The CDR3 DNA follows: TGTGCCAGTAAAGGCAGGGGGACGGCTAACTATGGCTACACCTTC. It translates to CASKGRGTANYGYTF.